The following is a TCR beta chain sequence with its context. Antigen: not known. The sample originates from a study of shared clonotypes between healthy human individuals. Study-wide results and limits: Of the naive CD4 clonotypes, approximately 5% were shared across a handful of donors. What naive subsets generally showed was a larger estimated richness than memory subsets showed. Clonotype sharing among donors likely depends on sequencing depth.

The sorted-subset replicate PCRs were given 150 to 250 ng DNA, which is roughly 30,000 T cell genomes. The assay was immunoSEQ multiplex PCR, and TCRdb's table has in-frame clones only and misses some. The table includes about 79,000 clones, about 64% detected once. The CDR3 has 14 residues. Germline CDR1 SGHRS, CDR2 YFSETQ. Trimming pared 0 bases from V and 2 bases from J, leaving 6 bases between. The sequenced sample consisted of memory CD8+ T cells sorted from blood. Subset reported: CD45RO+ cells pooled with CCR7-negative TemRA cells. This TCR was recovered from a young man in good health. The J gene is TRBJ2-1, the V gene TRBV5-1; D remains unclear. CDR3 nucleotides: TGCGCCAGCAGCTTGGGGGATCCCTACAATGAGCAGTTCTTC. Translation: CASSLGDPYNEQFF. Together with reference TRBV5-1 and TRBJ2-1, the CDR3 gives the full variable domain: KAGVTQTPRYLIKTRGQQVTLSCSPISGHRSVSWYQQTPGQGLQFLFEYFSETQRNKGNFPGRFSGRQFSNSRSEMNVSTLELGDSALYLCASSLGDPYNEQFFGPGTRLTVL.